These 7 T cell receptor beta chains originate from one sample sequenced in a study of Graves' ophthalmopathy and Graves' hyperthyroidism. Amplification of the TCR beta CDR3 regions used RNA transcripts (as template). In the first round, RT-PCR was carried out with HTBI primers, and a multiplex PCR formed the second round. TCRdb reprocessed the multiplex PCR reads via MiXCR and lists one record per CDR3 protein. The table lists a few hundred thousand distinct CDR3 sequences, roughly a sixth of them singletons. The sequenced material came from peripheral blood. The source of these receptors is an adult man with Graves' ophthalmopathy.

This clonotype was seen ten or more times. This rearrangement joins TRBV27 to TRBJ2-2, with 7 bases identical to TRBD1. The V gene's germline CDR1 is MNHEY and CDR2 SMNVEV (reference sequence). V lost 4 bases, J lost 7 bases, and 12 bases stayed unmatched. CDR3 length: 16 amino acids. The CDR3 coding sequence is TGTGCCAGCAGTTCGACAGGGCGGCTTTGGGGCGGGGAGCTGTTTTTT. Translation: CASSSTGRLWGGELFF.

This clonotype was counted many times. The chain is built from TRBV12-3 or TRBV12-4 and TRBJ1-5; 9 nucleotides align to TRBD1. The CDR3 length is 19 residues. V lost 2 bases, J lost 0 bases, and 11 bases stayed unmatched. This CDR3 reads CASSLYWGQGTYSNQPQHF. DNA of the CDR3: TGTGCCAGCAGTTTATATTGGGGACAGGGAACGTATAGCAATCAGCCCCAGCATTTT.

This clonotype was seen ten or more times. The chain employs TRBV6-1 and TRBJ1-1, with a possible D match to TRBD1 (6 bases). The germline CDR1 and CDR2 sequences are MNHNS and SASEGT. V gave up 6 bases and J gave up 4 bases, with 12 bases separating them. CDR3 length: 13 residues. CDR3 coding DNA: TGTGCCAGCAGCCCAATGGGGGCCACTGAAGCTTTCTTT. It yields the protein CASSPMGATEAFF.

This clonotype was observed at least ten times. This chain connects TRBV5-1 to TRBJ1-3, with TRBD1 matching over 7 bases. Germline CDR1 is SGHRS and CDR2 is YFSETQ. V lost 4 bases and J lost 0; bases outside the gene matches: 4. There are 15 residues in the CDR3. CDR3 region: CASSPGTASGNTIYF. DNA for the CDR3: TGCGCCAGCAGCCCCGGGACAGCCTCTGGAAACACCATATATTTT.

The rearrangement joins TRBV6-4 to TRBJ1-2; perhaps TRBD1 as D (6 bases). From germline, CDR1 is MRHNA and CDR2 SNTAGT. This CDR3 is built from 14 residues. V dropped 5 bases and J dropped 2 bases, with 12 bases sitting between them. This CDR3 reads CASSYLGANYGYTF. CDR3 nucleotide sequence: TGTGCCAGCAGTTATCTGGGGGCGAACTATGGCTACACCTTC.

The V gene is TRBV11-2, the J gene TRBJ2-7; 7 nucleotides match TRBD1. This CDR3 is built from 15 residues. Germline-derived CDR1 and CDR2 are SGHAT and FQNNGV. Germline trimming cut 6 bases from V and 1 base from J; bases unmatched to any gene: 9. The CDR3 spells CASSLEVTGSYEQYF. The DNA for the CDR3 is TGTGCCAGCAGTCTAGAGGTGACAGGGTCCTACGAGCAGTACTTC.

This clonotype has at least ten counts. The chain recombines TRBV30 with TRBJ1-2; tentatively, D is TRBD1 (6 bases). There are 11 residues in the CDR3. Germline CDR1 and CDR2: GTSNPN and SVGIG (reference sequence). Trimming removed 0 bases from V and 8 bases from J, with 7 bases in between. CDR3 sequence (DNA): TGTGCCTGGAGTGTTGGGGGCGGCTACACCTTC. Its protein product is CAWSVGGGYTF.